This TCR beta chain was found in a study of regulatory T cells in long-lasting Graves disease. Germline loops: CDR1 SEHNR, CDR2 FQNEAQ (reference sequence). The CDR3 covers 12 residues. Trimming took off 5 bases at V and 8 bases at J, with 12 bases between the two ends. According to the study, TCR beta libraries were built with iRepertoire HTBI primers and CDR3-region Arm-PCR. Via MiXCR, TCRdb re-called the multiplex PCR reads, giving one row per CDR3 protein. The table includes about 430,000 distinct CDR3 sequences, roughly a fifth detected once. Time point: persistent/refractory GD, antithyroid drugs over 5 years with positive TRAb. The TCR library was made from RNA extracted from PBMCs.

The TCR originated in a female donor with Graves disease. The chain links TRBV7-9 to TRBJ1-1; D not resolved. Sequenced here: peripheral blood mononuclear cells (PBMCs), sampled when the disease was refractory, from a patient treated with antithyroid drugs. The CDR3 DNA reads TGTGCCAGCAGCCAACACGGATACGAAGCTTTCTTT. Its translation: CASSQHGYEAFF.